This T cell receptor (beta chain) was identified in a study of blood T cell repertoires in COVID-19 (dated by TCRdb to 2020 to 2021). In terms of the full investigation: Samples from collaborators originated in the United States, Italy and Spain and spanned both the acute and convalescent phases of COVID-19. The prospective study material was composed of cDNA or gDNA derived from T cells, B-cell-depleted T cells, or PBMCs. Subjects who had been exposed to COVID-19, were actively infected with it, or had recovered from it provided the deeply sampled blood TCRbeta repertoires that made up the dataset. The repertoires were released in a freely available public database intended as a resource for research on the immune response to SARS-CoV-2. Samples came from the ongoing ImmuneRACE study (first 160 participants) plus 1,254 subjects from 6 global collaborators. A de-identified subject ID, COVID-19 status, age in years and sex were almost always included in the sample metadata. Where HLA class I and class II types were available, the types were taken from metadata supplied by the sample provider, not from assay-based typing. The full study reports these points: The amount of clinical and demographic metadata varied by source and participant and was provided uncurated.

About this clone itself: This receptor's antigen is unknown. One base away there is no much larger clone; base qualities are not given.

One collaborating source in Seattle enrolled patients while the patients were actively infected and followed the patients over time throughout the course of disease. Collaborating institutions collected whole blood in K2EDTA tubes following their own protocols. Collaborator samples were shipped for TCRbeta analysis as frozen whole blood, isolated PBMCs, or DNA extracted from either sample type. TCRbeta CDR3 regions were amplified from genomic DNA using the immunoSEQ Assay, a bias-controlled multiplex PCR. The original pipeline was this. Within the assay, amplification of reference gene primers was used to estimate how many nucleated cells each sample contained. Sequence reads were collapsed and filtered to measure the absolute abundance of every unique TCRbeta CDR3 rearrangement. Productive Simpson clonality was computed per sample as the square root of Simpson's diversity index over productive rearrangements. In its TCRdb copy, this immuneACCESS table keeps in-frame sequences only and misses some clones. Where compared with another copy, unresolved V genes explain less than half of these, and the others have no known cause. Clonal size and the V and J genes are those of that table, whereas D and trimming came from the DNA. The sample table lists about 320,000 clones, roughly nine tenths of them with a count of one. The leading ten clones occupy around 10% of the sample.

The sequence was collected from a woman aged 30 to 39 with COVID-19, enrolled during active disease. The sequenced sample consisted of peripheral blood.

For the CDR3, the sequence is CASSRYRVAAPSFMNTEAFF. The DNA is TGTGCCAGCAGTCGCTACCGTGTGGCAGCGCCTAGCTTCATGAACACTGAAGCTTTCTTT. The rearranged segments are TRBV4-2 and TRBJ1-1; no D gene call is confident. Trimming takes 6 bases from V and 0 bases from J, and the germline ends sit 29 bases apart. Via the germline V gene, CDR1 is LGHNA and CDR2 YNFKEQ. The CDR3 contains 20 residues, cysteine and phenylalanine counted. Only the CDR3 DNA stays, 60 bases, in frame from base 1.